This section outlines one TCR beta chain sequence together with its context. The entry originates in a study of blood T cell repertoires in COVID-19. Study overall: From T cells, B-cell-depleted T cells, or PBMCs came the material, which was cDNA or gDNA.

Sequencing was performed with immunoSEQ multiplex PCR; in TCRdb, only in-frame clones are kept and a portion is missing. The sample includes 300,000 to 350,000 clones, nearly 90% seen only once; the top ten take over 3.5%. Trimming left V 6 bases short and J 8 bases short, with 14 bases between. Germline V lookup: CDR1 SQVTM, CDR2 ANQGSEA. The CDR3 loop spans 12 amino acids. The V gene is TRBV29-1, the J gene TRBJ2-1; D might be TRBD2 (5 bases). The specimen was PBMCs or T cells enriched from blood (not recorded which). This receptor was taken from a woman between 18 and 29 years old with acute COVID-19. The CDR3: CSVPDTSYEQFF. CDR3 bases: TGCAGCGTCCCCGATACTAGTTATGAGCAGTTCTTC.